This TCR beta chain emerged from a study of cytomegalovirus exposure and HLA in healthy donors. This table comes from immunoSEQ multiplex PCR, and its TCRdb copy is limited to in-frame clones, with some not included. Of 150,000 to 250,000 clones detected, around 83% appear once; the ten largest clones hold 13%. General study results and limits: As confirmed in vitro, three CMV-associated chains were specific for CMV antigens. The study designated fewer than 200 TCR beta chains cytomegalovirus-associated.

In regard to this clone: Antigen unknown.

The CDR3 sequence is 11 residues long. The germline gives CDR1 SQVTM, CDR2 ANQGSEA. V dropped 5 bases and J dropped 7 bases, with 8 bases sitting between them. The sequenced sample was PBMCs. The chain recombines TRBV29-1 with TRBJ2-2; D unclear. The origin of this receptor is a woman aged 25 to 45 in good health and CMV-seropositive. CDR3 nucleotide sequence: TGCAGCGTTACAATTGACGGGGAGCTGTTTTTT. Translating gives CSVTIDGELFF.